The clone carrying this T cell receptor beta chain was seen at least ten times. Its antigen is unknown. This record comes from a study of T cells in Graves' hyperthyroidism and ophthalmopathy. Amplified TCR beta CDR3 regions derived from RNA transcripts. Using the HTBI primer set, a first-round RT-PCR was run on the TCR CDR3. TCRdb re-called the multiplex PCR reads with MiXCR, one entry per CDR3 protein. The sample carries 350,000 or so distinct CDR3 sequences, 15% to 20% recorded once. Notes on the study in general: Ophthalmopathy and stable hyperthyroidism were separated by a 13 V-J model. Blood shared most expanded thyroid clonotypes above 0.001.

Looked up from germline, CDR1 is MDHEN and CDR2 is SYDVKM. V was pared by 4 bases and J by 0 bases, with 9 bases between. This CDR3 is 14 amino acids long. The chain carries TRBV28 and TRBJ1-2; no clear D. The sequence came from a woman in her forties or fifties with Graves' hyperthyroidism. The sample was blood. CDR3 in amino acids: CASSSLGANYGYTF. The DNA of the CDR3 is TGTGCCAGCAGTTCTCTAGGAGCTAACTATGGCTACACCTTC.